This is a list of T cell receptor beta chains from one sample in a study of tumor-infiltrating lymphocytes in primary liver carcinoma. TCRdb used MiXCR to reprocess the multiplex PCR reads, holding one entry per CDR3 protein. The repertoire holds 300,000 to 350,000 distinct CDR3 sequences, with 58% as singletons. Specimen: peripheral blood. The receptors originated from a woman between 25 and 40 years old with primary liver carcinoma and hepatitis B virus infection. CDR3s include the opening cysteine and the closing phenylalanine or tryptophan. The D gene is left open where the match is weak. Expanded clones are given a class, and other clones once, few, many or no size at all.

>15|-|TRBJ2-2|TRBV4-3|TRBD1
TGCGCTAGCAGTGGACAGGGGGCTGTCACCAGGGAGCTGTTTTTT
CASSGQGAVTRELFF
>13|-|TRBJ1-3|TRBV12-3/TRBV12-4|-
TGTGCCAGTTCAGGCCACTCTGGAAACACCATATATTTT
CASSGHSGNTIYF
>14|-|TRBJ2-1|TRBV12-3/TRBV12-4|TRBD2
TGTGCCAGCAGTAAGGGACTAACCTACAATGAGCAGTTCTTC
CASSKGLTYNEQFF
>14|-|TRBJ1-2|TRBV28|-
TGTGCCAGCAGCCTTCTGGAACCCCAGGGAGGCTACGCCTTC
CASSLLEPQGGYAF
>11|few|TRBJ2-5|TRBV28|-
TGTGCCAGCAGGACCCCCGAGACCCAGTACTTC
CASRTPETQYF
>17|few|TRBJ2-3|TRBV6-5|-
TGTGCCAGCTGTAAGGGGCACCCGGGACGACTCACAGATACGCAGTATTTT
CASCKGHPGRLTDTQYF
>12|-|TRBJ1-2|TRBV5-4|-
TGTGCCAGCAGCCGGGACCGCCTGGGCTACACCTTC
CASSRDRLGYTF
>14|few|TRBJ1-1|TRBV4-3|-
TGCGCCAGCAGCCAGATTGACAGCAACACTGAAGCTTTCTTT
CASSQIDSNTEAFF
>14|few|TRBJ2-7|TRBV7-9|-
TGTGCCAGCAGCTTGAATGAGGTTTCCTACGAGCAGTACTTC
CASSLNEVSYEQYF
>15|once|TRBJ2-2|TRBV11-1|-
TGTGCCAGCAGTTATGGGATTTCGCACACCAGGGAGCTGTTTTTT
CASSYGISHTRELFF
>14|-|TRBJ2-7|TRBV5-6|-
TGTGCCAGCAGCTTGGTTCGCGGGCGAGTCGAGCAGTACTTC
CASSLVRGRVEQYF
>12|many|TRBJ1-2|TRBV12-3/TRBV12-4|-
TGTGCCAGCAGTTCGGGGAACTATGGCTACACCTTC
CASSSGNYGYTF
>15|many|TRBJ1-3|TRBV12-3/TRBV12-4|TRBD1
TGTGCCAGCAGTTTTGTGGGACAGTCTGGAAACACCATATATTTT
CASSFVGQSGNTIYF
>17|-|TRBJ2-7|TRBV11-1|-
TGTGCAAGCAGCTTAGTCCAGTTTGGCCCCACATGCTACGAGCAGTACTTC
CASSLVQFGPTCYEQYF
>14|-|TRBJ2-1|TRBV6-2/TRBV6-3|-
TGTGCCAGCAGGCTTGGGCAGTCCTACAATGAGCAGTTCTTC
CASRLGQSYNEQFF
>14|few|TRBJ2-7|TRBV6-5|TRBD2
TGTGCCAGTAGTAGGGCGGGAGGGGACTACGAGCAGTACTTC
CASSRAGGDYEQYF
>13|once|TRBJ1-4|TRBV30|-
TGTGCCTGGAGTCGGACAGCCGATAAAAAACTGTTTTTT
CAWSRTADKKLFF
>14|many|TRBJ1-6|TRBV6-5|TRBD1
TGTGCCAGCAGCCGGGACAGCCCTAATTCACCCCTCCACTTT
CASSRDSPNSPLHF
>15|many|TRBJ2-5|TRBV12-3/TRBV12-4|-
TGTGCCAGCGGAACTGCGGCCACAGGCCCAACGACCCAGTACTTC
CASGTAATGPTTQYF
>16|many|TRBJ2-1|TRBV29-1|TRBD2
TGCAGCGTCCCGGGACTAGCGGGAGGGCCGGAGGGTGAGCAGTTCTTC
CSVPGLAGGPEGEQFF
>12|-|TRBJ2-7|TRBV7-9|-
TGTGCCAGCAGCTTACCCAACTTGCAGCAGTACTTC
CASSLPNLQQYF
>21|-|TRBJ2-1|TRBV12-5|TRBD1
TGTGCTAGTGGTTTGGTACAGAGGGGGCTGGCTAGCATCCCCCCCAGAGGTGAGCAGTTCTTC
CASGLVQRGLASIPPRGEQFF
>14|-|TRBJ2-5|TRBV5-6|-
TGTGCCAGCAGCTTGGAGGGTAGGAAAGAGACCCAGTACTTC
CASSLEGRKETQYF
>16|-|TRBJ1-5|TRBV7-9|TRBD1
TGTGCCAGCAGCTCCATACACGCGGGACAGGGTCAGCCCCAGCATTTT
CASSSIHAGQGQPQHF
>14|many|TRBJ2-3|TRBV29-1|-
TGCAGCGTTGAAGTTGGAGGGAGCACAGATACGCAGTATTTT
CSVEVGGSTDTQYF
>16|-|TRBJ2-1|TRBV12-3/TRBV12-4|-
TGTGCCAGTAGTCCCAGTGAGACAGAGTTCTACAGTGAGCAGTTCTTC
CASSPSETEFYSEQFF
>15|-|TRBJ2-5|TRBV6-1|-
TGTGCCAGCAGGCCCCCCCGGTGGGCCCACGAGACCCAGTACTTC
CASRPPRWAHETQYF
>17|few|TRBJ2-3|TRBV12-3/TRBV12-4|TRBD2
TGTGCCAGCAGCGGGACTAGCGGGAGGGCGAGCACAGATACGCAGTATTTT
CASSGTSGRASTDTQYF
>14|-|TRBJ2-1|TRBV5-1|-
TGCGCCAGCAGCTCTTCGGACGCCCACAATGAGCAGTTCTTC
CASSSSDAHNEQFF
>14|few|TRBJ2-1|TRBV30|-
TGTGCCTGGAAGGCGGACAGCTCCTACAATGAGCAGTTCTTC
CAWKADSSYNEQFF
>13|many|TRBJ2-1|TRBV29-1|TRBD2
TGCAGCGTTGTCGTTCTAGCGGGAAGCGAGCAGTTCTTC
CSVVVLAGSEQFF
>15|-|TRBJ2-2|TRBV6-6|-
TGTGCCAGCAATCTCATGGGACTGAACACCGGGAAGCTGTTTTTT
CASNLMGLNTGKLFF
>14|many|TRBJ2-1|TRBV12-3/TRBV12-4|TRBD2
TGTGCCAGCACCCTTAGCGGGAGTGGAAATGAGCAGTTCTTC
CASTLSGSGNEQFF
>12|-|TRBJ2-7|TRBV29-1|-
TGCAGCGTGGGGTGTTCCTCCTACGAGCAGTACTTC
CSVGCSSYEQYF
>13|-|TRBJ2-7|TRBV4-2|-
TGTGCCAGCAACCAAGATAGGAGCTACGAGCAGTACTTC
CASNQDRSYEQYF
>15|many|TRBJ2-5|TRBV11-2|TRBD1
TGTGCCAGCAGCTTCACTACCGGGACAGAAGAGACCCAGTACTTC
CASSFTTGTEETQYF
>16|-|TRBJ1-2|TRBV6-5|-
TGTGCCAGCAGTCCAACTCCAGGGGAGTTCAACTATGGCTACACCTTC
CASSPTPGEFNYGYTF
>16|-|TRBJ2-3|TRBV11-2|-
TGTGCAAGCAGCCCGAGGGAGACGTCGAGGACAAATACGCAGTATTTT
CASSPRETSRTNTQYF
>15|-|TRBJ2-7|TRBV6-5|-
TGTGCCAGCAGTTATTCGAGACAGGCACCCCACGAGCAGTACTTC
CASSYSRQAPHEQYF
>12|-|TRBJ2-7|TRBV6-2/TRBV6-3|-
TGTGCCAGCGGTTACCCTACTTACGAGCAGTACTTC
CASGYPTYEQYF
>14|many|TRBJ1-2|TRBV11-2|-
TGTGCCAGCAGCTATACGATTGGGGGCTATGGCTACACCTTC
CASSYTIGGYGYTF
>16|-|TRBJ1-2|TRBV7-9|-
TGTGCCAGCAGCCCGATCTCAGGGGAGCCGGACTATGGCTACACCTTC
CASSPISGEPDYGYTF
>16|-|TRBJ2-3|TRBV5-4|TRBD1
TGTGCCAGCAAATATCGGGACAGCCCCCTCCGAGATACGCAGTATTTT
CASKYRDSPLRDTQYF
>12|-|TRBJ2-1|TRBV5-6|-
TGTGCCAGCAGCTTCTACGGTGATGAGCAGTTCTTC
CASSFYGDEQFF
>14|-|TRBJ1-2|TRBV7-8|-
TGTGCCAGCAGCTTACAAGGGATCCCGGACGGCTACACCTTC
CASSLQGIPDGYTF
>16|-|TRBJ1-2|TRBV16|-
TGTGCCAGCAGCCTTCGCCCGACAGAACTAAACTATGGCTACACCTTC
CASSLRPTELNYGYTF
>15|-|TRBJ2-7|TRBV28|-
TGTGCCAGCAGCGGAACAGGGAGGGCTCTTTACGAGCAGTACTTC
CASSGTGRALYEQYF
>16|-|TRBJ2-5|TRBV11-2|-
TGTGCCAGCACCCCGGAGGGGGGGGCGTTTAGAGAGACCCAGTACTTC
CASTPEGGAFRETQYF
>15|few|TRBJ2-2|TRBV7-8|TRBD2
TGTGCCAGCAGCTTAGCTAGCGGGAGTACCGGGGAGCTGTTTTTT
CASSLASGSTGELFF
>16|-|TRBJ2-3|TRBV13|-
TGTGCCAGCAGCCTGAGGGGGGGCCTCAGCACAGATACGGAGTATTTT
CASSLRGGLSTDTEYF
>16|-|TRBJ2-1|TRBV5-1|TRBD1
TGCGCCAGCAGCCGCTCGACAGGGGACTCCTACAATGAGCAGTTCTTC
CASSRSTGDSYNEQFF
>14|-|TRBJ2-7|TRBV28|-
TGTGCCAGCAGCCCAGCCAGGGGAGGAGGCGAGCAGTACTTC
CASSPARGGGEQYF
>11|few|TRBJ2-4|TRBV6-2/TRBV6-3|-
TGTGCCAGCAGTTTTTCAAGGATTCAGTACTTC
CASSFSRIQYF
>11|-|TRBJ1-1|TRBV6-1|-
TGTGTCAGCAGTGAAGGCGGTGAAGCTTTCTTT
CVSSEGGEAFF
>17|many|TRBJ2-4|TRBV12-3/TRBV12-4|-
TGTGCCAGCGGGGCTCAACTTGGCGGGATAGCCAAAAACATTCAGTACTTC
CASGAQLGGIAKNIQYF
>15|many|TRBJ2-6|TRBV12-3/TRBV12-4|-
TGTGCCAGCAGCCCACCAGGGTCTGGGGCCAACGTCCTGACTTTC
CASSPPGSGANVLTF
>12|-|TRBJ2-1|TRBV11-2|-
TGTGCCAGCAGCTTCGGTTACGATGAGCAGCTCTTC
CASSFGYDEQLF
>15|-|TRBJ1-5|TRBV6-1|-
TGTGCCAACAGTCCCCTGAGGGGGGAAGGTCAGCCCCAGCATTTT
CANSPLRGEGQPQHF